This paragraph reports one T cell receptor (beta chain). Its antigen is undetermined. Unique molecular identifiers featured in how the TCRbeta library was prepared. MiXCR was run by TCRdb on the PCR reads, yielding one entry per CDR3 protein. The sample has 250,000 or so distinct CDR3 sequences, about 24% seen once. These data originate in a study of T-cell reconstitution after alpha-beta-depleted transplantation in children. Study-level points and caveats: Elevated TCRbeta diversity at day 60 was traced, in some patients, to surviving recipient T cells and thymic progenitors. In patients about two months after transplant, alpha-beta T cells reportedly arose from several hundred expanded graft clones. Once a year had passed after transplant, T-cell counts and diversity came mostly from newly produced T cells.

CDR1 is SQVTM, CDR2 ANQGSEA, per germline. This CDR3 has 13 amino acids. The V end was cut by 3 bases, the J end by 3 bases, with 11 bases between. This TCR was recovered from a female patient between 2 and 15 years old who had a stem cell transplant for congenital amegakaryocytic thrombocytopenia, so the T cells may come from the graft donor. This chain uses TRBV29-1 with TRBJ1-1, with D perhaps TRBD1 (5 bases). Source: PBMCs, mostly from graft donor cells, taken 360 days after TCRalphabeta/CD19-depleted stem cell transplant. CDR3 in DNA: TGCAGCGTTGAGAGGGGCGGGTACACTGAAGCTTTCTTT. It is translated as CSVERGGYTEAFF.